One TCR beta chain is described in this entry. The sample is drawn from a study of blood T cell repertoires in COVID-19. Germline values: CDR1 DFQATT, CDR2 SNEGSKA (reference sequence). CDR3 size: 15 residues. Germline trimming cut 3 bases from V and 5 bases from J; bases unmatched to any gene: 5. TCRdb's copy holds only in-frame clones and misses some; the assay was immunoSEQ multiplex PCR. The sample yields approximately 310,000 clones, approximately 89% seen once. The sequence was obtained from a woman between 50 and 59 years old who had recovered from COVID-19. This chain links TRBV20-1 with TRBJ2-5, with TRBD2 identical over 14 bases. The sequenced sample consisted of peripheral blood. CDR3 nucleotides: TGCAGTGCTAGTGATGGGACTAGCGGGAGTGAGACCCAGTACTTC. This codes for CSASDGTSGSETQYF.